This TCR beta chain appears in the sequencing data of a study of T cell changes during pregnancy in multiple sclerosis. Sequenced by immunoSEQ multiplex PCR; TCRdb stores in-frame clones only, minus some. The sample lists more than 55,000 clones, approximately 94% occurring once. Trimming removed 3 bases from V and 3 bases from J, with 12 bases in between. CDR1 is MNHEY and CDR2 is SMNVEV in the germline V gene (reference sequence). The CDR3 contains 15 residues. This specimen consisted of CD8+ T cells from peripheral blood mononuclear cells, obtained after pregnancy. This clonotype was obtained from a female donor with multiple sclerosis, enrolled in a pregnancy study. The rearrangement uses TRBV27 and TRBJ2-1; D is ambiguous. The CDR3 spells CASSFHNPIYNEQFF. DNA of the CDR3: TGTGCCAGCAGTTTCCACAATCCCATCTACAATGAGCAGTTCTTC.